These 17 T cell receptor beta chains were all obtained from the same sample, sequenced in a study of Ad26.COV2.S vaccination and SARS-CoV-2 variants. The treatment: some 19 received Ad26.COV2.S at low or high dose, single or two shots; a few received placebo; per-sample allocation not given. The samples date from day 63 after the first vaccine or placebo injection. Profiled with immunoSEQ multiplex PCR; TCRdb holds only in-frame clones, not every one. The table records 430,000 or so clones, about 88% of them present only once. Sequences were derived from peripheral blood, sampled in a trial of Ad26.COV2.S vaccine versus placebo. All receptors come from a person between 18 and 65 years old who received the Ad26.COV2.S COVID-19 vaccine or a placebo.

This chain uses TRBV12-3 or TRBV12-4 with TRBJ1-6; D remains ambiguous. This CDR3 has 12 residues. V gave up 3 bases and J gave up 8 bases, with 5 bases separating them. CDR3 nucleotides: TGTGCCAGCAGTTTCGGGCATTCACCCCTCCACTTT. This translates into CASSFGHSPLHF.

CDR3: CASSQLRTNNEKLFF. The CDR3 region has the DNA TGCGCCAGCAGCCAGCTCCGGACTAATAATGAAAAACTGTTTTTT. J is TRBJ1-4 and V is TRBV4-1; D unclear. Germline CDR1 and CDR2: MGHRA and YSYEKL. The CDR3 loop spans 15 amino acids. Trimming shortened V by 3 bases and J by 4 bases, and 12 bases separated the two germline ends.

V is TRBV7-2 and J is TRBJ1-1; D call uncertain. Trimming removed 5 bases from V and 0 bases from J, with 16 bases in between. The CDR3 is 16 amino acids. CDR1 SGHTA and CDR2 FQGNSA come from the germline V gene. CDR3: CASSPRGWGLNTEAFF. Here the CDR3 DNA reads TGTGCCAGCAGCCCCCGAGGGTGGGGTTTGAACACTGAAGCTTTCTTT.

The CDR3 DNA reads as TGTGCCAGCAGTCCGGGAGGACGCACAGATACGCAGTATTTT. Translating gives CASSPGGRTDTQYF. The rearrangement uses TRBV11-3 and TRBJ2-3; 7 nucleotides match TRBD2. Germline lookup yields CDR1 SGHNT and CDR2 YENEEA. V lost 6 bases and J lost 1; bases outside the gene matches: 4. CDR3 size: 14 residues.

As to this clone: At one end the junction does not follow the germline gene, possibly because of a read error. This chain uses TRBV4-1 with TRBJ1-4; D is unresolved. CDR3 size: 12 residues. Germline CDR1 and CDR2: MGHRA and YSYEKL. CDR3 loop: CASSLTDQKVFF. CDR3 sequence (DNA): TGCGCCAGCAGCCTTACGGACCAAAAAGTGTTTTTT.

V usage is TRBV18 and J usage is TRBJ1-1; 7 nucleotides line up with TRBD1. The CDR3 sequence is 15 residues long. The V gene end was trimmed by 3 bases and the J gene end by 7 bases; junction bases not matched to a gene: 11. Looked up from germline, CDR1 is KGHSH and CDR2 is LQKENI. CDR3 DNA: TGTGCCAGCTCACCGACGACAGGGCGGGAAGTTGAAGCTTTCTTT. Amino acids: CASSPTTGREVEAFF.

This chain connects TRBV2 to TRBJ1-1; 7 positions agree with TRBD1. Germline V gene sequence: CDR1 SNHLY, CDR2 FYNNEI. The CDR3 length is 14 residues. The J segment lost 1 base and the V segment lost 6 bases, leaving 5 bases of the junction unmatched. CDR3 loop: CASSRQGSNTEAFF. The DNA of the CDR3 is TGTGCCAGCAGCCGACAGGGATCGAACACTGAAGCTTTCTTT.

J is TRBJ2-3 and V is TRBV3-1 (or the pseudogene TRBV3-2); D call uncertain. The CDR3 loop spans 13 amino acids. Germline V gives CDR1 LGHDT, CDR2 YNNKEL (reference sequence). V was shortened by 0 bases and J by 7 bases, with 8 bases between the two germline ends. The CDR3 reads CASSQDLENTQYF. CDR3 nucleotide sequence: TGTGCCAGCAGCCAAGATCTAGAAAATACGCAGTATTTT.

The chain combines TRBV10-2 with TRBJ1-2; D may be TRBD1 (6 bases). The germline V gene has CDR1 WSHSY and CDR2 SAAADI. V lost 4 bases to trimming and J lost 8 bases, with 14 bases between them. This CDR3 is built from 13 residues. The CDR3 bases are TGCGCCAGCAGTGGCTACACAGGGCGCGGCTACACCTTC. It specifies CASSGYTGRGYTF.

This sequence joins TRBV5-1 and TRBJ2-2; D call uncertain. V was trimmed by 5 bases and J by 6 bases, leaving 14 bases between them. The CDR3 loop spans 14 amino acids. Germline values: CDR1 SGHRS, CDR2 YFSETQ. The CDR3: CASRTTPGAGELFF. CDR3 DNA: TGCGCCAGCAGAACTACCCCAGGAGCCGGGGAGCTGTTTTTT.

This chain connects TRBV19 to TRBJ1-5; TRBD1 is a possible D gene (6 bases). Trimming removed 1 base at V and 3 bases at J, with 13 bases between. The CDR3 contains 16 residues. The germline CDR1 and CDR2 sequences are LNHDA and SQIVND (reference sequence). In DNA form, the CDR3 reads TGTGCCAGTAGTATAGTGGGGGGGCTGAACAATCAGCCCCAGCATTTT. Translation gives CASSIVGGLNNQPQHF.

This clone was recorded once. This rearrangement joins TRBV9 to TRBJ2-5, with D uncertain. The CDR3 is made up of 16 amino acids. Per germline, CDR1 SGDLS and CDR2 YYNGEE. Between the trimmed V and J ends, which lost 0 bases and 0 bases, there was a span of 12 bases. The CDR3 sequence is CASSVAMNRYQETQYF. The CDR3 nucleotides read TGTGCCAGCAGCGTAGCTATGAACAGATACCAAGAGACCCAGTACTTC.

The rearrangement links TRBV10-3 to TRBJ2-7, with D perhaps matching TRBD1 (6 bases). The V gene's germline CDR1 is ENHRY and CDR2 SYGVKD. V shed 2 bases and J shed 6 bases, with 23 bases lying between them. The CDR3 consists of 17 residues. This chain's CDR3 is CAISEPSDRPHYSEQYF. CDR3 sequence (DNA): TGTGCCATCAGTGAGCCCAGCGACAGGCCCCACTATTCCGAGCAGTACTTC.

The chain employs TRBV23-1 and TRBJ2-2; possible D gene TRBD2, 6 bases. TRBV23-1 is known as an ORF, though its function is uncertain. Trimming stripped 3 bases from V and 4 bases from J, with 9 bases between. The CDR3 runs 14 residues. CDR3 nucleotides: TGCGCCAGCAGTCAGGGGCGGGGCACCGGGGAGCTGTTTTTT. It codes for CASSQGRGTGELFF.

The J gene is TRBJ2-6, the V gene TRBV7-9; D ambiguous. The CDR3 runs to 18 residues. Germline assignment: CDR1 SEHNR and CDR2 FQNEAQ (reference sequence). V dropped 1 base and J dropped 0 bases, with 13 bases sitting between them. The CDR3 region has the DNA TGTGCCAGCAGCTTAGGAGCTTTGGGCCGCTCTGGGGCCAACGTCCTGACTTTC. Protein product: CASSLGALGRSGANVLTF.

J is TRBJ2-2 and V is TRBV6-6; D remains unclear. CDR1 and CDR2 (germline): MNHNY, SVGAGI (reference sequence). Trimming shortened V by 0 bases and J by 7 bases, and 3 bases separated the two germline ends. The CDR3 is 12 amino acids. The CDR3 nucleotides read TGTGCCAGCAGTTACTCGATCGGGGAGCTGTTTTTT. This sequence encodes CASSYSIGELFF.

CDR3 sequence: CASSFLHPFSQEGYTF. The DNA of the CDR3 is TGTGCCAGCAGCTTTTTACACCCCTTTAGCCAGGAAGGCTACACCTTC. The chain is built from TRBV11-1 and TRBJ1-2; no clear D. CDR3 length equals 16 residues. Trimming removed 3 bases at V and 8 bases at J, with 22 bases between. Looked up from germline, CDR1 is SGHAT and CDR2 is FQDESV (reference sequence).